The 17 T cell receptor beta chains listed next were all sequenced from one sample in a study of cytomegalovirus exposure and HLA in healthy donors. Primers: 60 Vbeta forward and 13 Jbeta reverse. Data came from immunoSEQ multiplex PCR; TCRdb stores just in-frame clones and leaves some out. This sample has about 43,000 clones, with about 60% found just once. Sequencing was performed on PBMCs. These receptors originate from a man between 60 and 75 years old in good health and CMV-seropositive.

This chain connects TRBV18 to TRBJ2-2, with D possibly matching TRBD1 (6 bases). There are 15 residues in the CDR3. Germline V gene data show CDR1 as KGHSH and CDR2 as LQKENI. With 4 bases removed from V and 1 base from J, the gap between germline ends came to 10 bases. The CDR3 spells CASSRGQRNTGELFF. In nucleotides, the CDR3 is TGTGCCAGCTCACGGGGACAACGGAACACCGGGGAGCTGTTTTTT.

V usage is TRBV5-6 and J usage is TRBJ2-3, with D possibly TRBD1 on 6 matching bases. V was pared by 0 bases and J by 1 base, with 9 bases between. The CDR3 length is 15 residues. Germline CDR1 is SGHDT and CDR2 is YYEEEE. CDR3: CASSLGGRGTDTQYF. The DNA of the CDR3 is TGTGCCAGCAGCTTGGGGGGGCGCGGCACAGATACGCAGTATTTT.

This clone was seen a handful of times. V and J are TRBV6-1 and TRBJ2-1, with 12 bases fitting TRBD1. V gave up 2 bases and J gave up 15 bases; unmatched junction bases: 8. The CDR3 contains 14 residues. Germline-derived CDR1 and CDR2 are MNHNS and SASEGT. The chain's CDR3 is CASSELRGQGAVFF. The CDR3 DNA reads as TGTGCCAGCAGTGAATTGAGGGGACAGGGGGCTGTGTTCTTC.

This clone was detected only a few times. The J gene is TRBJ2-5, the V gene TRBV18; 10 bases map to TRBD2. CDR1 and CDR2 from the germline V gene are KGHSH and LQKENI. V dropped 1 base and J dropped 13; count of bases not matched to a gene: 6. This CDR3 comprises 13 residues. The CDR3 DNA sequence: TGTGCCAGCTCACCACAAGAACTAGCGGGACCGTACTTC. It yields the protein CASSPQELAGPYF.

J is TRBJ2-5 and V is TRBV5-4; TRBD1 matches at 9 bases. The J segment lost 2 bases and the V segment lost 4 bases, leaving 3 bases of the junction unmatched. The germline CDR1 and CDR2 sequences are SGHNT and YYREEE (reference sequence). This CDR3 region has 14 residues. CDR3 sequence: CASSPDRGQETQYF. CDR3 sequence (DNA): TGTGCCAGCAGCCCCGACAGGGGGCAAGAGACCCAGTACTTC.

The chain is built from TRBV28 and TRBJ1-2; 7 positions agree with TRBD1. CDR3 length: 14 amino acids. From germline, CDR1 is MDHEN and CDR2 SYDVKM. With V trimmed by 5 bases and J by 4 bases, 7 bases remained unmatched. The CDR3 is CASSLQGISYGYTF. CDR3 bases: TGTGCCAGCAGTCTACAGGGGATATCCTATGGCTACACCTTC.

V is TRBV5-1 and J is TRBJ2-7; 10 bases are a match to TRBD1. Per the germline V gene, CDR1 is SGHRS and CDR2 is YFSETQ. V shed 3 bases, J shed 6 bases, and the junction held 0 bases outside the gene matches. The CDR3 sequence is 12 residues long. CDR3 sequence (DNA): TGCGCCAGCAGCTGGGACAGGGGCGAGCAGTACTTC. This codes for CASSWDRGEQYF.

CDR3 nucleotide sequence: TGCGCCAGCAGCCAAGGCAGAAGGGGTGAGCAGTTCTTC. The encoded protein is CASSQGRRGEQFF. The V gene is TRBV4-3, the J gene TRBJ2-1, with a tentative D call TRBD1 (5 bases). V lost 1 base, J lost 9 bases, and 10 bases lay in between. The CDR3 is made up of 13 amino acids. Germline V CDR1 and CDR2: LGHNA, YSLEER.

The genes are TRBV2 and TRBJ1-2, with 9 positions matching TRBD1. The germline V gene encodes CDR1 SNHLY and CDR2 FYNNEI. The CDR3 length is 13 residues. The V gene end was trimmed by 11 bases and the J gene end by 1 base; junction bases not matched to a gene: 5. CDR3: CADRGSGNYGYTF. CDR3 bases: TGTGCCGACAGGGGGTCCGGTAACTATGGCTACACCTTC. Complete variable domain (other parts from reference TRBV2 and TRBJ1-2): EPEVTQTPSHQVTQMGQEVILRCVPISNHLYFYWYRQILGQKVEFLVSFYNNEISEKSEIFDDQFSVERPDGSNFTLKIRSTKLEDSAMYFCADRGSGNYGYTFGSGTRLTVV.

This clone was picked up a small number of times. The chain joins TRBV9 to TRBJ1-2; D not certain. From germline, CDR1 is SGDLS and CDR2 YYNGEE. Trimming took off 1 base at V and 8 bases at J, with 9 bases between the two ends. The CDR3 extends over 12 amino acids. As DNA, the CDR3 is TGTGCCAGCAGCGTATCGGGGATCGGCTACACCTTC. Translating it yields CASSVSGIGYTF.

The chain joins TRBV7-9 to TRBJ1-4; D is undetermined. This CDR3 spans 13 amino acids. The V end lost 5 bases, the J end lost 7 bases, and 11 bases lay between the germline ends. From germline, CDR1 is SEHNR and CDR2 FQNEAQ (reference sequence). The CDR3 nucleotides read TGTGCCAGCAGCCCCGAGCTACGTGAAAAACTGTTTTTT. Its protein product is CASSPELREKLFF.

The chain recombines TRBV6-5 with TRBJ1-1, with 7 nucleotides matching TRBD1. The CDR3 is 15 amino acids. CDR1 MNHEY and CDR2 SVGAGI come from the germline V gene. V trimming: 0 bases; J trimming: 6 bases; junction bases outside the gene matches: 7. The CDR3 reads CASSYSLDRTSEAFF. CDR3 coding DNA: TGTGCCAGCAGTTACTCTCTGGACAGGACATCTGAAGCTTTCTTT.

The genes are TRBV28 and TRBJ1-1; 7 bases fit TRBD1. With V trimmed by 4 bases and J by 7 bases, 3 bases remained unmatched. The V gene's germline CDR1 is MDHEN and CDR2 SYDVKM. The CDR3 spans 12 residues. The CDR3 region is CASSSGTVEAFF. The CDR3 nucleotides read TGTGCCAGCAGTTCCGGGACAGTTGAAGCTTTCTTT.

The chain joins TRBV4-3 to TRBJ2-5; 11 bases map to TRBD2. This CDR3 comprises 18 residues. Per the germline V gene, CDR1 is LGHNA and CDR2 is YSLEER. V shed 0 bases, J shed 2 bases, and the junction held 8 bases outside the gene matches. CDR3: CASSQERGTSGPQETQYF. In DNA, the CDR3 is TGCGCCAGCAGCCAAGAAAGGGGGACTAGCGGTCCACAAGAGACCCAGTACTTC.

V is TRBV7-2 and J is TRBJ2-2, with D possibly matching TRBD1 (5 bases). This CDR3 spans 15 amino acids. Looked up from germline, CDR1 is SGHTA and CDR2 is FQGNSA. The germline V and J ends were trimmed by 4 bases and 2 bases, with 11 bases remaining between them. The CDR3 reads CASSSQWGNTGELFF. DNA for the CDR3: TGTGCCAGCAGCTCCCAGTGGGGCAACACCGGGGAGCTGTTTTTT.

This clone has only a few counts. J is TRBJ2-7 and V is TRBV4-1; 8 nucleotides agree with TRBD1. CDR3 size: 16 residues. Germline CDR1 MGHRA, CDR2 YSYEKL. Unmatched junction bases numbered 10, after V lost 0 bases and J lost 6 bases. The CDR3 DNA is TGCGCCAGCAGCCAAGATCAACAGGGGGTCCTACGCGAGCAGTACTTC. Translation gives CASSQDQQGVLREQYF.

The V and J genes are TRBV29-1 and TRBJ2-5, with D tentatively TRBD1 (6 bases). The CDR3 is 13 residues long. The germline CDR1 and CDR2 sequences are SQVTM and ANQGSEA. V lost 8 bases and J lost 5, with 18 bases in between. The CDR3 sequence: CSTHPGAGETQYF. CDR3 nucleotide sequence: TGCAGCACCCACCCAGGGGCTGGGGAGACCCAGTACTTC.